The entry below gives a single T cell receptor (beta chain) sequence along with its context. Next came a second PCR, run for roughly 7 to 12 cycles, which used a sample-barcoded 5' primer along with a J-beta primer mix. CDR3-containing paired-end reads numbered at least 2.5 million in each sample. Using its own MiXCR run on the 5' RACE reads, TCRdb lists one record per CDR3 protein. The sample shows some 1.5 million distinct CDR3 sequences, roughly 43% of them seen only once. The sample is drawn from a study of blood T cells in healthy people across ages. The CDR3 has 15 amino acids. Germline CDR1 and CDR2: SEHNR and FQNEAQ (reference sequence). V shed 1 base and J shed 4 bases, with 13 bases lying between them.

This sequence joins TRBV7-9 and TRBJ1-1, with D unresolved. The clonotype originates from a woman between 18 and 29 years old in good health. The specimen sequenced was blood. The CDR3: CASSLGSTRSTEAFF. The DNA of the CDR3 is TGTGCCAGCAGCTTAGGCAGCACCAGGTCCACTGAAGCTTTCTTT.